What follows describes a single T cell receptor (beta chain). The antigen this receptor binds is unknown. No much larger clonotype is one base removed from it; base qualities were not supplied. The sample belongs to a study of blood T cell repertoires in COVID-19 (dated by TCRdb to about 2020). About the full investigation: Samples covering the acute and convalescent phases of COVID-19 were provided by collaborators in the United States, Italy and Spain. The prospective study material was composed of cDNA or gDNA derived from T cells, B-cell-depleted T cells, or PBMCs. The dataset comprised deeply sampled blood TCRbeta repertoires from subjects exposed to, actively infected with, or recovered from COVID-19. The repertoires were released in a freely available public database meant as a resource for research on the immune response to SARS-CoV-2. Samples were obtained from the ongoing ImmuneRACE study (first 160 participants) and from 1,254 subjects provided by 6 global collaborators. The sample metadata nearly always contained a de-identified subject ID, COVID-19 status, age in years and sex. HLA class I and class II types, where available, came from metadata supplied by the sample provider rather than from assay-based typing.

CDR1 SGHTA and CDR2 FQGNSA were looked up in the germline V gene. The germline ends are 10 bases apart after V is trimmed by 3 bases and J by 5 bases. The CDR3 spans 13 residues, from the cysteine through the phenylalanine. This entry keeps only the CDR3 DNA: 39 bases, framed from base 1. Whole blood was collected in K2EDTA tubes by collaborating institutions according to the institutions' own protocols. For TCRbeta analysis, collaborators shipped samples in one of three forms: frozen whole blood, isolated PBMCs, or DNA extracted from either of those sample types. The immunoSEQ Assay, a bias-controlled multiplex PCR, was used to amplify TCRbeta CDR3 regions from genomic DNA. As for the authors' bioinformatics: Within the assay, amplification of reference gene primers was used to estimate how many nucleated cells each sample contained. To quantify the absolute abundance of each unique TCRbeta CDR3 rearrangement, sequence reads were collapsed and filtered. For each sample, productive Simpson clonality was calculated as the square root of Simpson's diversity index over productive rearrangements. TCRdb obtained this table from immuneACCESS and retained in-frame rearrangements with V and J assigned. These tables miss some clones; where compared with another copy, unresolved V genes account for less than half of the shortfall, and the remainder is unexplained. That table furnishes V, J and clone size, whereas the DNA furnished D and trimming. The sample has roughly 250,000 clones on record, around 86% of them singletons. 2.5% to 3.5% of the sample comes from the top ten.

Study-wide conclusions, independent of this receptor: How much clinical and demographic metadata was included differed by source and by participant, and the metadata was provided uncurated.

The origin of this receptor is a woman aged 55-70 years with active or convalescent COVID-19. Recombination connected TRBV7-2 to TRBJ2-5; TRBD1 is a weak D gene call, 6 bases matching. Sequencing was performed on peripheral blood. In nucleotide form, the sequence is TGTGCCAGCAGCTTTACAGGGTTTGAGACCCAGTACTTC. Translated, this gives CASSFTGFETQYF.